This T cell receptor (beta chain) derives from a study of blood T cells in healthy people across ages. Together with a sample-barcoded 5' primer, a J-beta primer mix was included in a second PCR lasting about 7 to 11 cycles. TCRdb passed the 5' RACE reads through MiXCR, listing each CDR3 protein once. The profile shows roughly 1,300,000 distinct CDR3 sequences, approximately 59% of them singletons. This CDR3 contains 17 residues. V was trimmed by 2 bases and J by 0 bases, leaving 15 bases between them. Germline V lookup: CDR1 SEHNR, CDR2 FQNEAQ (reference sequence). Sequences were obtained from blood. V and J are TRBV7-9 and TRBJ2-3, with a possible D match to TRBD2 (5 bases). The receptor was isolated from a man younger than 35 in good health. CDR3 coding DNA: TGTGCCAGCAGCTTATCAGATTCCGGGGTTAGCACAGATACGCAGTATTTT. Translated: CASSLSDSGVSTDTQYF.